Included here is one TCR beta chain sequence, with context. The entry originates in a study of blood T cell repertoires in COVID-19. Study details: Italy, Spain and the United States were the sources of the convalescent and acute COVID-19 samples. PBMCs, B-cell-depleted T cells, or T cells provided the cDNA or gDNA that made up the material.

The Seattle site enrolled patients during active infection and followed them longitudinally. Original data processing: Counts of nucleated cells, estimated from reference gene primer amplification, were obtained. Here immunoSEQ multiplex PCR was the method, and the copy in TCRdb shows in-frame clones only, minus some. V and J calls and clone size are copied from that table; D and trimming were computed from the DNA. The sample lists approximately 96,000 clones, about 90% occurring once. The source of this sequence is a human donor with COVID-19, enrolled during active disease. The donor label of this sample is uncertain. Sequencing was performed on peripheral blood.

The CDR3 DNA follows: TGTGCCAGCAGTGACCGGGGGAAAGATACGCAGTATTTT. The encoded protein is CASSDRGKDTQYF. The chain couples TRBV2 to TRBJ2-3; a possible D gene is TRBD2 (6 bases). This CDR3 contains 13 residues. Germline V gene lookup returns CDR1 SNHLY and CDR2 FYNNEI. V was shortened by 3 bases and J by 5 bases, with 9 bases between the two germline ends. The complete variable domain, with remaining parts taken from reference TRBV2 and TRBJ2-3, reads EPEVTQTPSHQVTQMGQEVILRCVPISNHLYFYWYRQILGQKVEFLVSFYNNEISEKSEIFDDQFSVERPDGSNFTLKIRSTKLEDSAMYFCASSDRGKDTQYFGPGTRLTVL.